This TCR beta chain was captured in a study of T-cell reconstitution after alpha-beta-depleted transplantation in children. Germline CDR1 is SGHTA and CDR2 is FQGNSA. The CDR3 is made up of 16 amino acids. Unmatched junction bases numbered 8, after V lost 4 bases and J lost 3 bases. Preparation of the TCRbeta library used unique molecular identifiers. One entry per CDR3 protein, called by TCRdb with MiXCR from the PCR reads. Of about 510,000 distinct CDR3 sequences listed, roughly an eighth are singletons. The chain is built from TRBV7-2 and TRBJ2-3; 9 nucleotides align to TRBD1. The clonotype originates from a female patient aged 2-9 years who had a stem cell transplant for aplastic anemia, so the T cells may come from the graft donor. Sequenced here: PBMCs, mostly from graft donor cells, sampled 180 days after TCRalphabeta/CD19-depleted stem cell transplant. CDR3 DNA: TGTGCCAGCAGCTCCGGACAGGGGATTTTGACAGATACGCAGTATTTT. As protein: CASSSGQGILTDTQYF.